This TCR beta chain was found in a study of blood T cell repertoires in COVID-19. Turning to the study itself: PBMCs, B-cell-depleted T cells, or T cells were the source of the cDNA or gDNA that made up the material.

In the source study's methods: The authors estimated nucleated cell counts from reference gene primer amplification. The assay was immunoSEQ multiplex PCR, and TCRdb's table has in-frame clones only and misses some. V and J calls and clone size follow that table, whereas D and trimming were derived from the DNA. This sample carries 230,000 or so clones, roughly 82% of them seen once, and the ten largest clones take about 1.5%. Sequencing was done on a sample of peripheral blood. This clonotype was sampled from a woman aged 40 to 50 who had recovered from COVID-19.

This CDR3 is CASRSTASYNEQFF. CDR3 nucleotide sequence: TGTGCCAGCAGGTCGACAGCCTCCTACAATGAGCAGTTCTTC. The chain recombines TRBV11-3 with TRBJ2-1; tentatively, D is TRBD1 (5 bases). The CDR3 runs to 14 residues. The germline V and J ends were trimmed by 6 bases and 0 bases, with 9 bases remaining between them. CDR1 is SGHNT, CDR2 YENEEA, per germline.